What follows are 25 T cell receptor beta chains derived from one specimen sequenced in a study of blood T cell repertoires in COVID-19. Some clones are missing from TCRdb's copy, which holds only in-frame ones; the method was immunoSEQ multiplex PCR. The table includes about 64,000 clones, roughly 77% detected once. The sequenced sample consisted of peripheral blood. These receptors all come from a man older than 75 with acute or convalescent COVID-19.

The rearrangement uses TRBV2 and TRBJ1-5; a weak D match, TRBD1 (6 bases). Germline loops: CDR1 SNHLY, CDR2 FYNNEI. The V and J ends lost 7 bases and 7 bases respectively, with 14 bases between them. This CDR3 has 13 amino acids. The CDR3 spells CASTRSGDQPQHF. As DNA, the CDR3 is TGTGCCAGCACACGGTCAGGGGACCAGCCCCAGCATTTT. Using reference TRBV2 and TRBJ1-5 for the parts outside the CDR3, the full variable domain is EPEVTQTPSHQVTQMGQEVILRCVPISNHLYFYWYRQILGQKVEFLVSFYNNEISEKSEIFDDQFSVERPDGSNFTLKIRSTKLEDSAMYFCASTRSGDQPQHFGDGTRLSIL.

The rearrangement uses TRBV2 and TRBJ2-1, with 7 bases fitting TRBD2. CDR3 size: 15 residues. Germline CDR1 is SNHLY and CDR2 is FYNNEI. Trimming at V came to 8 bases and at J to 0 bases, leaving 7 bases not matched to a gene. DNA of the CDR3: TGTGCCAGCTCCCCGGGACTAAGCTCCTACAATGAGCAGTTCTTC. Translated: CASSPGLSSYNEQFF.

This clone was recorded a few times. The chain links TRBV6-5 to TRBJ1-1; 7 bases fit TRBD1. This CDR3 region has 15 residues. Germline V gives CDR1 MNHEY, CDR2 SVGAGI. V was pared by 6 bases and J by 0 bases, with 7 bases of the junction left unmatched. The CDR3: CASSIQGWMNTEAFF. The DNA for the CDR3 is TGTGCCAGCAGCATACAGGGGTGGATGAACACTGAAGCTTTCTTT.

This chain uses TRBV2 with TRBJ2-7; 10 positions match TRBD1. Germline V gene lookup returns CDR1 SNHLY and CDR2 FYNNEI. V shed 7 bases, J shed 6 bases, and the junction held 9 bases outside the gene matches. The CDR3 has 14 amino acids. The CDR3: CASTSGTGVSEQYF. DNA for the CDR3: TGTGCCAGCACCTCCGGGACAGGGGTTTCCGAGCAGTACTTC.

This chain joins TRBV7-3 and TRBJ1-1; TRBD1 is a possible D gene (5 bases). Trimming took 3 bases from V and 5 from J, leaving 10 bases between them. This CDR3 has 13 residues. CDR1 SGHTA and CDR2 FQGTGA come from the germline V gene. The CDR3 nucleotides read TGTGCCAGCAGCTTTGGGGGGGATACTGAAGCTTTCTTT. Its translation is CASSFGGDTEAFF.

The CDR3 nucleotides are TGTGCCAGCAGGGGCGGACTTCAAGAGACCCAGTACTTC. Translated, it gives CASRGGLQETQYF. This chain connects TRBV2 to TRBJ2-5, with D possibly TRBD2 on 5 matching bases. This CDR3 has 13 amino acids. Germline V CDR1 and CDR2: SNHLY, FYNNEI. V was shortened by 6 bases and J by 2 bases, with 10 bases between the two germline ends.

The chain couples TRBV5-5 to TRBJ2-7; 7 bases match TRBD1. The germline CDR1 and CDR2 sequences are SGHKS and YYEKEE (reference sequence). This CDR3 region has 15 residues. J lost 1 base, V lost 1 base, and 5 bases had no gene match. The CDR3 DNA is TGTGCCAGCAGCTTGTACAGGGGCCGGTCCTACGAGCAGTACTTC. It codes for CASSLYRGRSYEQYF.

V and J are TRBV7-2 and TRBJ1-1, with D perhaps matching TRBD1 (5 bases). The germline V and J ends were trimmed by 5 bases and 2 bases, with 12 bases remaining between them. The CDR3 has 14 amino acids. CDR1 and CDR2 from the germline V gene are SGHTA and FQGNSA. The CDR3, as DNA: TGTGCCAGCAGCGAGGAGACAGCAAACACTGAAGCTTTCTTT. This codes for CASSEETANTEAFF.

The table lists this clone with many counts. The gene calls are TRBV10-3 and TRBJ2-7, with 7 bases that match TRBD1. Germline V CDR1 and CDR2: ENHRY, SYGVKD. The CDR3 totals 17 residues. The junction had 14 bases not matched to a gene; V was cut back by 2 bases and J by 4 bases. CDR3 region: CAISEPGRDRVKYEQYF. CDR3 nucleotide sequence: TGTGCCATCAGTGAGCCCGGACGGGACAGAGTGAAGTACGAGCAGTACTTC.

V is TRBV18 and J is TRBJ1-2; TRBD1 agrees at 8 bases. Trimming at V came to 4 bases and at J to 0 bases, leaving 7 bases not matched to a gene. The CDR3 totals 16 residues. Germline CDR1 reads KGHSH; CDR2 reads LQKENI. DNA for the CDR3: TGTGCCAGCTCACGTGACAGGGGTTCGCCTAACTATGGCTACACCTTC. It is translated as CASSRDRGSPNYGYTF.

This clone was counted once. This chain connects TRBV3-1 (or the pseudogene TRBV3-2) to TRBJ2-3; no definite D call. Looked up from germline, CDR1 is LGHDT and CDR2 is YNNKEL (reference sequence). V shed 2 bases and J shed 4 bases, with 4 bases lying between them. This CDR3 comprises 12 residues. This CDR3 reads CASSQLPDTQYF. The CDR3 coding sequence is TGTGCCAGCAGCCAACTACCAGATACGCAGTATTTT.

V usage is TRBV6-1 and J usage is TRBJ1-3; D is uncertain. Trimming shortened V by 4 bases and J by 0 bases, and 13 bases separated the two germline ends. The CDR3 consists of 16 residues. Germline assignment: CDR1 MNHNS and CDR2 SASEGT. The CDR3 DNA reads as TGTGCCAGCAGTGGCGACTCGATTCGCTCTGGAAACACCATATATTTT. Its protein product is CASSGDSIRSGNTIYF.

The chain is built from TRBV7-9 and TRBJ2-7; D might be TRBD2 (5 bases). Per the germline V gene, CDR1 is SEHNR and CDR2 is FQNEAQ (reference sequence). The length of the CDR3 is 11 residues. V lost 5 bases to trimming and J lost 8 bases, with 10 bases between them. The CDR3 reads CASSALGKQYF. CDR3 coding DNA: TGTGCCAGCAGCGCCCTCGGGAAGCAGTACTTC.

The gene calls are TRBV11-3 and TRBJ1-6, with D perhaps matching TRBD1 (5 bases). Deletions cut 5 bases from V and 6 bases from J, with 14 bases between. The CDR3 contains 15 residues. Germline V lookup: CDR1 SGHNT, CDR2 YENEEA. The CDR3 is CASSTGFVVNSPLHF. The CDR3 DNA reads TGTGCCAGCAGCACAGGCTTTGTGGTTAATTCACCCCTCCACTTT.

The chain carries TRBV12-3 or TRBV12-4 and TRBJ2-5; 8 bases agree with TRBD1. Trimming removed 1 base from V and 6 bases from J; junction bases left unmatched: 1. This CDR3 region has 13 residues. The CDR3 region is CASSLGQGKTQYF. The CDR3 nucleotides read TGTGCCAGCAGTTTAGGACAGGGGAAGACCCAGTACTTC.

The V call is TRBV27, the J call TRBJ2-1; the match to TRBD1 covers 7 bases. J was trimmed by 7 bases and V by 1 base; bases with no gene match: 4. The CDR3 contains 14 residues. Germline CDR1 reads MNHEY; CDR2 reads SMNVEV (reference sequence). The CDR3 spells CASSLFGRGNEQFF. In DNA form, the CDR3 reads TGTGCCAGCAGTTTATTTGGCAGGGGGAATGAGCAGTTCTTC.

The chain has TRBV28 and TRBJ1-6; possibly TRBD1 for D (5 bases). Germline-derived CDR1 and CDR2 are MDHEN and SYDVKM. V was cut by 4 bases and J by 7 bases, with 11 bases left in between. This CDR3 region has 14 residues. The CDR3 here is CASSWIGVNSPLHF. The CDR3 nucleotides are TGTGCCAGCAGTTGGATAGGGGTAAATTCACCCCTCCACTTT. The complete variable domain, with remaining parts taken from reference TRBV28 and TRBJ1-6, reads DVKVTQSSRYLVKRTGEKVFLECVQDMDHENMFWYRQDPGLGLRLIYFSYDVKMKEKGDIPEGYSVSREKKERFSLILESASTNQTSMYLCASSWIGVNSPLHFGNGTRLTVT.

The chain recombines TRBV5-6 with TRBJ1-1, with 7 bases lining up with TRBD1. After removal of 2 bases from V and 6 bases from J, the junction contained 16 bases not matched to a gene. The CDR3 length is 17 residues. CDR1 SGHDT and CDR2 YYEEEE come from the germline V gene. The CDR3 nucleotides read TGTGCCAGCAGCTTAAGACGGACAGGCGAGGTGGGGGCTGAAGCTTTCTTT. The encoded protein is CASSLRRTGEVGAEAFF.

The chain recombines TRBV2 with TRBJ1-2, with TRBD1 as a possible D gene (5 bases). Germline lookup yields CDR1 SNHLY and CDR2 FYNNEI. The CDR3 consists of 13 residues. V was clipped by 8 bases and J by 1 base, with 11 bases between them. CDR3 bases: TGTGCCAGCGAGACGACAGTTAACTATGGCTACACCTTC. Translating gives CASETTVNYGYTF.

The chain is built from TRBV3-1 (or the pseudogene TRBV3-2) and TRBJ2-1, with 9 bases fitting TRBD1. V was pared by 4 bases and J by 10 bases, with 5 bases of the junction left unmatched. Germline-derived CDR1 and CDR2 are LGHDT and YNNKEL (reference sequence). CDR3 size: 13 residues. CDR3 DNA: TGTGCCAGCAGCCTATACAGGGGGCGAGAGCAGTTCTTC. Its translation: CASSLYRGREQFF.

The chain is built from TRBV7-2 and TRBJ2-1; 8 bases align to TRBD1. The CDR3 sequence is 15 residues long. Germline CDR1 reads SGHTA; CDR2 reads FQGNSA. The ends lost 4 bases at V and 2 bases at J; junction bases unmatched: 4. The CDR3: CASSSDRAAYNEQFF. CDR3 in DNA: TGTGCCAGCAGCTCGGACAGGGCCGCCTACAATGAGCAGTTCTTC.

V is TRBV11-3 and J is TRBJ1-4; possibly TRBD1 for D (6 bases). V lost 6 bases and J lost 6, with 17 bases in between. CDR3 length: 15 amino acids. The V gene's germline CDR1 is SGHNT and CDR2 YENEEA. CDR3 region: CASSPFDRPYEKLFF. For the CDR3, the DNA is TGTGCCAGCAGTCCCTTCGACAGGCCCTATGAAAAACTGTTTTTT.

The chain uses TRBV7-9 and TRBJ2-5, with 7 nucleotides matching TRBD1. Trimming at V came to 2 bases and at J to 2 bases, leaving 8 bases not matched to a gene. There are 16 residues in the CDR3. Per germline, CDR1 SEHNR and CDR2 FQNEAQ (reference sequence). CDR3 bases: TGTGCCAGCAGCTTATCCGAGGGACAGAATCAAGAGACCCAGTACTTC. Translation gives CASSLSEGQNQETQYF. Full variable domain (outside the CDR3, taken from reference TRBV7-9 and TRBJ2-5): DTGVSQNPRHKITKRGQNVTFRCDPISEHNRLYWYRQTLGQGPEFLTYFQNEAQLEKSRLLSDRFSAERPKGSFSTLEIQRTEQGDSAMYLCASSLSEGQNQETQYFGPGTRLLVL.

This chain joins TRBV30 and TRBJ1-6; perhaps TRBD1 as D (5 bases). From germline, CDR1 is GTSNPN and CDR2 SVGIG (reference sequence). This CDR3 region has 14 residues. Trimming shortened V by 3 bases and J by 4 bases, and 10 bases separated the two germline ends. This chain's CDR3 is CAWRLTDYNSPLHF. DNA for the CDR3: TGTGCCTGGAGATTGACAGATTATAATTCACCCCTCCACTTT.

The chain links TRBV19 to TRBJ1-1; possible D gene TRBD1, 5 bases. V dropped 6 bases and J dropped 0 bases, with 8 bases sitting between them. CDR1 is LNHDA and CDR2 is SQIVND in the germline V gene (reference sequence). The CDR3 length is 13 residues. The CDR3 spells CASSRQLNTEAFF. DNA for the CDR3: TGTGCCAGTAGCAGACAGCTGAACACTGAAGCTTTCTTT.